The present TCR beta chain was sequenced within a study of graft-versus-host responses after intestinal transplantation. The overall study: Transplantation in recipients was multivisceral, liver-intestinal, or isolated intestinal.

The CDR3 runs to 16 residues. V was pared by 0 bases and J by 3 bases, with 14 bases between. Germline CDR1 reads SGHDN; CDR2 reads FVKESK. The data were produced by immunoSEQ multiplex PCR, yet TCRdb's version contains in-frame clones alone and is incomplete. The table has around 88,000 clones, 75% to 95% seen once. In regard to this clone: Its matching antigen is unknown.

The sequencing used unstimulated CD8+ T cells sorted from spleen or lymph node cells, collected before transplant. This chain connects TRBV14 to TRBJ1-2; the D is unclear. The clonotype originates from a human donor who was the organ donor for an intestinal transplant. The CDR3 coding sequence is TGTGCCAGCAGCCAAGACCAGAGGGCAGGACACTATGGCTACACCTTC. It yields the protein CASSQDQRAGHYGYTF.